These 17 T cell receptor beta chains came from one sample sequenced in a study of siplizumab effects on memory and regulatory T cells. Libraries were prepared by immunoSEQ multiplex PCR; TCRdb keeps only in-frame clonotypes and omits some of them. The sample lists over 100,000 clones, about 90% seen once, with around 0.73% in the top ten. Sequenced sample: Tregs sorted from blood. The receptors come from a human donor in good health.

The chain links TRBV27 to TRBJ2-7; D gene uncertain. Trimming took off 2 bases at V and 2 bases at J, with 10 bases between the two ends. The CDR3 totals 14 residues. Per the germline V gene, CDR1 is MNHEY and CDR2 is SMNVEV (reference sequence). The CDR3 nucleotides are TGTGCCAGCAGTTTACAAGGAAAGACCTACGAGCAGTACTTC. This gives the protein CASSLQGKTYEQYF.

V and J are TRBV6-5 and TRBJ1-3, with unresolved D. V was shortened by 2 bases and J by 2 bases, with 7 bases between the two germline ends. The CDR3 is 14 amino acids. Germline-derived CDR1 and CDR2 are MNHEY and SVGAGI. CDR3 DNA: TGTGCCAGCAGTTACAAGAGAGCTGGAAACACCATATATTTT. It is translated as CASSYKRAGNTIYF.

J is TRBJ1-3 and V is TRBV5-1; unclear D gene. The CDR3 consists of 15 residues. Trimming took 2 bases from V and 0 from J, leaving 9 bases between them. CDR1 and CDR2 (germline): SGHRS, YFSETQ. The CDR3 DNA follows: TGCGCCAGCAGCTTTTCGCCGGACTCTGGAAACACCATATATTTT. The encoded protein is CASSFSPDSGNTIYF.

V gene TRBV14 combines with J gene TRBJ2-1; 10 bases are shared with TRBD2. V gave up 1 base and J gave up 3 bases; unmatched junction bases: 18. Germline lookup yields CDR1 SGHDN and CDR2 FVKESK. The CDR3 loop spans 21 amino acids. The CDR3 DNA sequence: TGTGCCAGCAGCCAAGTTAGAGAGCGGGAGGGCCTGGGCCCTTTCTACAATGAGCAGTTCTTC. The encoded protein is CASSQVREREGLGPFYNEQFF.

The chain uses TRBV6-5 and TRBJ2-7; D is uncertain. CDR1 is MNHEY and CDR2 is SVGAGI in the germline V gene. V was clipped by 2 bases and J by 2 bases, with 7 bases between them. The CDR3 consists of 13 residues. CDR3 amino acids: CASSYGKTYEQYF. The CDR3 nucleotides are TGTGCCAGCAGTTACGGCAAAACCTACGAGCAGTACTTC.

The chain carries TRBV19 and TRBJ1-5; D call uncertain. Germline CDR1 reads LNHDA; CDR2 reads SQIVND (reference sequence). V was trimmed by 6 bases and J by 1 base, leaving 19 bases between them. The length of the CDR3 is 17 residues. The CDR3 nucleotides read TGTGCCAGTAGGAGAAAGGGTCGGGATTTAAGCAATCAGCCCCAGCATTTT. Translated: CASRRKGRDLSNQPQHF.

V is TRBV25-1 and J is TRBJ2-5, with 12 bases fitting TRBD2. The CDR3 sequence is 16 residues long. V lost 4 bases to trimming and J lost 4 bases; unmatched junction nucleotides: 7. In germline, CDR1 is MGHDK, CDR2 SYGVNS. This CDR3 reads CASSATSGGTVETQYF. The CDR3 DNA reads as TGTGCCAGCAGTGCTACTAGCGGGGGGACGGTAGAGACCCAGTACTTC. The variable domain in full, with the rest retrieved from reference TRBV25-1 and TRBJ2-5, is EADIYQTPRYLVIGTGKKITLECSQTMGHDKMYWYQQDPGMELHLIHYSYGVNSTEKGDLSSESTVSRIRTEHFPLTLESARPSHTSQYLCASSATSGGTVETQYFGPGTRLLVL.

CDR3 region: CASGWASEYEQYF. For the CDR3, the DNA is TGCGCCAGCGGGTGGGCCTCAGAATACGAGCAGTACTTC. The chain joins TRBV10-2 to TRBJ2-7; D is unresolved. Per the germline V gene, CDR1 is WSHSY and CDR2 is SAAADI. The CDR3 is made up of 13 amino acids. The V end lost 8 bases, the J end lost 4 bases, and 15 bases lay between the germline ends.

The chain carries TRBV25-1 and TRBJ2-5; no reliable D call. The CDR3 is made up of 15 amino acids. Germline loops: CDR1 MGHDK, CDR2 SYGVNS. The V gene lost 5 bases and the J gene lost 2 bases, with 15 bases spanning the gap. DNA of the CDR3: TGTGCCAGCAGTACTCTCGGTCCGCTTCAAGAGACCCAGTACTTC. Its translation: CASSTLGPLQETQYF.

The chain is built from TRBV19 and TRBJ2-7, with D tentatively TRBD2 (5 bases). CDR1 is LNHDA and CDR2 is SQIVND in the germline V gene (reference sequence). V lost 3 bases and J 5 bases, leaving 11 bases between the germline ends. The CDR3 has 13 amino acids. The CDR3 loop reads CASSIRPSHEQYF. Here the CDR3 DNA reads TGTGCCAGTAGTATTAGGCCTAGCCACGAGCAGTACTTC.

The chain is built from TRBV5-1 and TRBJ2-7; tentatively, D is TRBD1 (5 bases). Trimming left V 4 bases short and J 2 bases short, with 10 bases between. The CDR3 runs to 13 residues. Germline lookup yields CDR1 SGHRS and CDR2 YFSETQ. CDR3 amino acids: CASSPDTTYEQYF. CDR3 in DNA: TGCGCCAGCAGCCCGGACACGACCTACGAGCAGTACTTC.

This clone is a singleton in its sample. The chain combines TRBV4-2 with TRBJ2-3; D may correspond to TRBD1 or TRBD2 (5 bases each). Trimming removed 0 bases from V and 0 bases from J, with 13 bases in between. The CDR3 is 17 amino acids. Germline CDR1 and CDR2: LGHNA and YNFKEQ. The CDR3 reads CASSQDSGTTSTDTQYF. CDR3 nucleotide sequence: TGTGCCAGCAGCCAAGATAGTGGGACGACCAGCACAGATACGCAGTATTTT.

The rearrangement links TRBV4-1 to TRBJ1-4; no reliable D call. This CDR3 comprises 16 residues. Trimming pared 2 bases from V and 7 bases from J, leaving 17 bases between. In germline, CDR1 is MGHRA, CDR2 YSYEKL. For the CDR3, the DNA is TGCGCCAGCAGCCAATTGACTCCGGGCGGGTCTGAAAAACTGTTTTTT. Translating it yields CASSQLTPGGSEKLFF.

V usage is TRBV5-1 and J usage is TRBJ2-2; TRBD2 is a possible D gene (6 bases). Per the germline V gene, CDR1 is SGHRS and CDR2 is YFSETQ. Trimming removed 2 bases from V and 4 bases from J, with 15 bases in between. There are 16 residues in the CDR3. CDR3 sequence reads: CASSFRERITTGELFF. The CDR3 coding sequence is TGCGCCAGCAGCTTTCGGGAGAGAATTACCACCGGGGAGCTGTTTTTT.

J is TRBJ1-5 and V is TRBV2, with TRBD1 matching 10 bases. Unmatched junction bases numbered 6, after V lost 4 bases and J lost 6 bases. Germline loops: CDR1 SNHLY, CDR2 FYNNEI. The CDR3 is 15 amino acids. The CDR3 is CASSGGTGVGQPQHF. The CDR3 nucleotides are TGTGCCAGCAGTGGGGGGACAGGGGTAGGTCAGCCCCAGCATTTT.

This chain joins TRBV25-1 and TRBJ2-3, with 10 positions matching TRBD2. This CDR3 is 16 amino acids long. The germline V gene encodes CDR1 MGHDK and CDR2 SYGVNS. After removal of 6 bases from V and 0 bases from J, the junction contained 6 bases not matched to a gene. CDR3 DNA: TGTGCCAGCAGCCCCCTAGCGGGAGATAGCACAGATACGCAGTATTTT. Protein: CASSPLAGDSTDTQYF.

The CDR3 sequence is CASSKVGRAGGTDTQYF. For the CDR3, the DNA is TGTGCCAGCAGCAAAGTGGGCAGGGCTGGGGGCACAGATACGCAGTATTTT. The rearrangement joins TRBV21-1 to TRBJ2-3; TRBD1, the D gene given by the table, was not confirmed from the DNA. TRBV21-1 is termed a pseudogene. There are 17 residues in the CDR3.